This TCR beta chain was sequenced for a study of blood T cell repertoires in COVID-19. Losses at the gene ends were 4 bases for V and 5 bases for J; bases not matched to a gene: 9. Germline CDR1 MGHRA, CDR2 YSYEKL. This CDR3 contains 16 residues. Per the original methods: Amplification with reference gene primers provided the estimates of nucleated cell counts. Only in-frame clones appear in the TCRdb table, and some are missing; sequencing was by immunoSEQ multiplex PCR. The V and J calls and clone size come from that table; D and trimming were worked out from the DNA. The table records about 210,000 clones, more than 75% of them present only once.

This rearrangement joins TRBV4-1 to TRBJ2-5; 11 bases map to TRBD2. Sequencing input: peripheral blood. This clonotype was sampled from an older woman with COVID-19, enrolled during active disease. DNA of the CDR3: TGCGCCAGCAGCCGTGGTTTAGCGGGAGGGGGTGAGACCCAGTACTTC. Translation gives CASSRGLAGGGETQYF.